Below, one T cell receptor (beta chain) is given with its context. As yet, its antigen is unknown. This specimen comes from a study of early T cells in non-severe SARS-CoV-2 infection. As for the study in general: Sequencing input comprised bulk RNA from unsorted whole blood; chain pairing was not available.

Researchers tagged individual cDNA molecules with unique molecular identifiers. TCRdb reprocessed the 5' RACE reads with MiXCR, giving one entry per CDR3 protein. The sample consists of over 25,000 distinct CDR3 sequences, 5.5% to 6% of them appearing once. Study-level findings and limits: Database matching using VDJdb favored anti-spike CD8 responses, with private and CD4 specificities left missing.

Germline CDR1 and CDR2: MNHNS and SASEGT. J gave up 4 bases and V 8 bases, and 8 bases lay outside the gene matches. The CDR3 totals 14 residues. V is TRBV6-1 and J is TRBJ2-7, with TRBD1 matching 10 bases. The receptor was isolated from an adult who was a healthcare worker with PCR-confirmed SARS-CoV-2 infection or an uninfected control (not recorded which). The sequencing sample was made of whole blood. The CDR3 reads CASRRGQGPYEQYF. The DNA of the CDR3 is TGTGCCAGCCGCCGGGGACAGGGGCCTTACGAGCAGTACTTC.